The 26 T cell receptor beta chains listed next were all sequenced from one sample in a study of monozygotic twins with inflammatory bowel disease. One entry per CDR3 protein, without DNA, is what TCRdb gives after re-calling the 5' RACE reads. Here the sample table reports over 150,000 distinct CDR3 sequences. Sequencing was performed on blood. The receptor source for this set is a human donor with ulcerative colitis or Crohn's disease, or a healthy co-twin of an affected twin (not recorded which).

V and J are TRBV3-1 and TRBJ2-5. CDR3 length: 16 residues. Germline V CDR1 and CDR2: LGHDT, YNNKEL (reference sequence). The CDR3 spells CASSHSYSEKGETQYF.

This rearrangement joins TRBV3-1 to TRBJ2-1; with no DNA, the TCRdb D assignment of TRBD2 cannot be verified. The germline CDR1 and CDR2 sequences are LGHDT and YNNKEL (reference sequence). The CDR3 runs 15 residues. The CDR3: CASSQGAGIYNEQFF.

CDR3 region: CASLEAGLGNTIYF. V usage is TRBV28 and J usage is TRBJ1-3; TCRdb gives TRBD1 as the D gene, but with no DNA this cannot be confirmed. There are 14 residues in the CDR3. Germline values: CDR1 MDHEN, CDR2 SYDVKM. Full variable domain (remainder filled in from reference TRBV28 and TRBJ1-3): DVKVTQSSRYLVKRTGEKVFLECVQDMDHENMFWYRQDPGLGLRLIYFSYDVKMKEKGDIPEGYSVSREKKERFSLILESASTNQTSMYLCASLEAGLGNTIYFGEGSWLTVV.

CDR3 amino acids: CASATDPGNTIYF. V and J are TRBV19 and TRBJ1-3. Per the germline V gene, CDR1 is LNHDA and CDR2 is SQIVND (reference sequence). This CDR3 contains 13 residues.

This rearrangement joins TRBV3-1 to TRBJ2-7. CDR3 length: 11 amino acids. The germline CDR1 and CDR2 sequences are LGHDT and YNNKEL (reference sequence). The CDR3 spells CASSQRYEQYF.

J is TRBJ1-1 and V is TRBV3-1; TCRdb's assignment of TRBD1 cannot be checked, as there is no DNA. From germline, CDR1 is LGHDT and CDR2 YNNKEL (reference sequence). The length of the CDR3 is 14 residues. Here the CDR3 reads CASSQVGRGPEAFF.

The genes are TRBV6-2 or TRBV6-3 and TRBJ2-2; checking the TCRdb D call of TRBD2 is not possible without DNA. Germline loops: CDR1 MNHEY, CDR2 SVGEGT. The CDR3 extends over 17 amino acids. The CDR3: CPSSYQAGGANTGELLF.

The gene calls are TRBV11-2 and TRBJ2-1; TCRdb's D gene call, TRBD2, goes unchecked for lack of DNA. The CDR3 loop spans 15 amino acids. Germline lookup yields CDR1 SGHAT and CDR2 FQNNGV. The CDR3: CASSKRTSNGHEQFF.

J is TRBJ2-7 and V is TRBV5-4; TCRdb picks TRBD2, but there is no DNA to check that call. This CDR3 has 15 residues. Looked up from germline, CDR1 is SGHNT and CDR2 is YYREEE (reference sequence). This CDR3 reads CASSLVPSGSGEQYF.

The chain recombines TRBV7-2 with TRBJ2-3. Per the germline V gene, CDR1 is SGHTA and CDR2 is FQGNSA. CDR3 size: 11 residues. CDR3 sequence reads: CASSWPDTQYF.

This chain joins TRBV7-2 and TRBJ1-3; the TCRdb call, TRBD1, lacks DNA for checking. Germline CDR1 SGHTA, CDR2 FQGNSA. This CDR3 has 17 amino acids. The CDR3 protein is CASSTGTPTYSGNTIYF.

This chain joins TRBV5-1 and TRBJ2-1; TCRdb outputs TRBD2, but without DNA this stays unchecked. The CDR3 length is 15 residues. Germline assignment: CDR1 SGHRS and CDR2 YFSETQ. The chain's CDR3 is CASSSSSLSYNEQFF.

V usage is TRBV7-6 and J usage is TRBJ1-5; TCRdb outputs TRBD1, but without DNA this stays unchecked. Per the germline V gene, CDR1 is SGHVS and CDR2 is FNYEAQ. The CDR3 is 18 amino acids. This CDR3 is CASSLAPGTGGRNQPQHF.

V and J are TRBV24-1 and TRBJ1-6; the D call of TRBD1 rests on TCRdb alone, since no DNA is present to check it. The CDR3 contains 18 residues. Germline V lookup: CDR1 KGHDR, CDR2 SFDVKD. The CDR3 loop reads CATSALTGTSSYNSPLHF.

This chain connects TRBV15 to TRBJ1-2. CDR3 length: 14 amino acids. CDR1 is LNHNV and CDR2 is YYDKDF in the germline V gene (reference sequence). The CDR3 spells CATSRDTGNYGYTF.

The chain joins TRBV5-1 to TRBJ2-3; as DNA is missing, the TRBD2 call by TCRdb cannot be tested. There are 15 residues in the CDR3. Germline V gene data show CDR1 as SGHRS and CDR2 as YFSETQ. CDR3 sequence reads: CASSPASVDTDTQYF. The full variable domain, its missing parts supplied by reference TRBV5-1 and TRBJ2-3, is KAGVTQTPRYLIKTRGQQVTLSCSPISGHRSVSWYQQTPGQGLQFLFEYFSETQRNKGNFPGRFSGRQFSNSRSEMNVSTLELGDSALYLCASSPASVDTDTQYFGPGTRLTVL.

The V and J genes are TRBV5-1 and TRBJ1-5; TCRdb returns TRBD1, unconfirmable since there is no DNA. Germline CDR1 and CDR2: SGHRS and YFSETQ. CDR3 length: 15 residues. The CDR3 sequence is CASSRTGAVGQPQHF.

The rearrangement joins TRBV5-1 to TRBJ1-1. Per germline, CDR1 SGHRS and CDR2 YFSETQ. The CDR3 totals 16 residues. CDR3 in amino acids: CASSLGAGNRDTEAFF.

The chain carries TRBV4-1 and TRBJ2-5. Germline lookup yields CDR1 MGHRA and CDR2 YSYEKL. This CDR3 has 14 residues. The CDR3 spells CASSQTEGEETQYF.

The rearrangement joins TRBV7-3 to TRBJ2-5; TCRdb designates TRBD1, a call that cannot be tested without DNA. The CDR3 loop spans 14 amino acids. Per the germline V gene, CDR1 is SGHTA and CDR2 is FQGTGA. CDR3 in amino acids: CASSLDSLGETQYF.

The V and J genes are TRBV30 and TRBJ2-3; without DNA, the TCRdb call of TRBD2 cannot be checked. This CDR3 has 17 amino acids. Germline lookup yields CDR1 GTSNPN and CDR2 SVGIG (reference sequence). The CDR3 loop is CAWSVRLGLAFTDTQYF.

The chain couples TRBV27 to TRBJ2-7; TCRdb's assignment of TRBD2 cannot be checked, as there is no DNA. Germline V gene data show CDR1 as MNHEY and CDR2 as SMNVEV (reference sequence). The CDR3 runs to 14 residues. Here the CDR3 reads CASSLGLAKGEQYF.

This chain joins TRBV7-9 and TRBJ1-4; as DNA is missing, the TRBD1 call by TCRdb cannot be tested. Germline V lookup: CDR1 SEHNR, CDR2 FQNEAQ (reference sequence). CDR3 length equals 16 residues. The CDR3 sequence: CASSYGQGLSHEKLFF.

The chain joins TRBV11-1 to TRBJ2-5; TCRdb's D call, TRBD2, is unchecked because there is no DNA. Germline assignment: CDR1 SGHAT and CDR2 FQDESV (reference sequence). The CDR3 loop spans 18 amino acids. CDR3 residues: CASSLGRHSGDLQETQYF.

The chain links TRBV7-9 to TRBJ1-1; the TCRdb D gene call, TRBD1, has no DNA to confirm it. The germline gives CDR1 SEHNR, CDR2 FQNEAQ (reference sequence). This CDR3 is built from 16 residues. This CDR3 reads CASSIPYRGTNTEAFF.

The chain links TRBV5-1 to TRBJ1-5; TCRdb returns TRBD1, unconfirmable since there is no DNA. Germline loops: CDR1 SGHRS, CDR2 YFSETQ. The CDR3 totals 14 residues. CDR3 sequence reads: CASSLEGGDQPQHF.